These 19 T cell receptor beta chains were sequenced from one sample in a study of T-cell reconstitution after alpha-beta-depleted transplantation in children. The library targeted TCRbeta and was prepared with unique molecular identifiers. TCRdb itself ran the PCR reads through MiXCR, one entry per CDR3 protein. The sample shows 190,000 or so distinct CDR3 sequences, about 6.8% of them seen only once. Sample: PBMCs from the stem cell graft donor, taken from the stem cell graft. Receptors originate from a human donor who donated a stem cell graft to a child with Wiskott-Aldrich syndrome.

There are many counts of this clonotype. This chain joins TRBV20-1 and TRBJ1-1, with a possible D match to TRBD1 (5 bases). This CDR3 is built from 13 residues. Germline assignment: CDR1 DFQATT and CDR2 SNEGSKA (reference sequence). Trimming pared 6 bases from V and 1 base from J, leaving 12 bases between. CDR3: CSASRDPNTEAFF. In DNA form, the CDR3 reads TGCAGTGCCAGCCGGGACCCGAACACTGAAGCTTTCTTT.

The chain combines TRBV25-1 with TRBJ2-5; 10 bases are shared with TRBD2. CDR3 size: 15 residues. In germline, CDR1 is MGHDK, CDR2 SYGVNS. The V gene end was trimmed by 4 bases and the J gene end by 5 bases; junction bases not matched to a gene: 7. CDR3 coding DNA: TGTGCCAGCAGTGTCAGCGGGAGGGCCCGGGAGACCCAGTACTTC. Protein: CASSVSGRARETQYF.

In its sample, this clonotype was seen many times. V usage is TRBV7-8 and J usage is TRBJ2-7; D is tentatively TRBD1 or TRBD2 (5 bases each). The CDR3 runs 15 residues. Trimming pared 1 base from V and 2 bases from J, leaving 12 bases between. CDR1 is SGHVS, CDR2 FQNEAQ, per germline. Written as DNA, the CDR3 is TGTGCCAGCAGCTTAGGGCCAAGGGGACCCTACGAGCAGTACTTC. Protein sequence: CASSLGPRGPYEQYF.

This clonotype occurred a few times. CDR3 amino acids: CASSPPIGTSGSSYNEQFF. The CDR3 region has the DNA TGTGCCAGCTCACCACCGATTGGGACTAGCGGGAGCTCCTACAATGAGCAGTTCTTC. The chain has TRBV18 and TRBJ2-1; 14 bases fit TRBD2. The CDR3 runs to 19 residues. Germline-derived CDR1 and CDR2 are KGHSH and LQKENI. Losses at the gene ends were 0 bases for V and 0 bases for J; bases not matched to a gene: 4.

A few counts support this clonotype. This sequence joins TRBV5-1 and TRBJ1-6; D not resolved. Germline values: CDR1 SGHRS, CDR2 YFSETQ. The CDR3 is made up of 18 amino acids. The germline V and J ends were trimmed by 5 bases and 0 bases, with 18 bases remaining between them. The CDR3 sequence is CASREGPETSSYNSPLHF. In DNA, the CDR3 is TGCGCCAGCAGAGAAGGGCCCGAAACGAGCTCCTATAATTCACCCCTCCACTTT.

This clonotype appeared many times. The chain links TRBV5-1 to TRBJ1-5; D call uncertain. V shed 4 bases and J shed 4 bases, with 9 bases lying between them. Germline V lookup: CDR1 SGHRS, CDR2 YFSETQ. This CDR3 region has 13 residues. The CDR3 loop reads CASSPSGNQPQHF. DNA for the CDR3: TGCGCCAGCAGCCCGTCTGGAAATCAGCCCCAGCATTTT.

This clonotype has just a few counts. The chain recombines TRBV11-2 with TRBJ2-1; the D gene is possibly TRBD1 (5 bases). This CDR3 comprises 18 residues. V lost 5 bases and J 2 bases, leaving 22 bases between the germline ends. The germline V gene encodes CDR1 SGHAT and CDR2 FQNNGV. The CDR3 loop reads CASSKGFKGRLPYNEQFF. The CDR3 DNA is TGTGCCAGCAGCAAGGGGTTCAAGGGCAGGCTACCCTACAATGAGCAGTTCTTC. Full variable domain (rest looked up from reference TRBV11-2 and TRBJ2-1): EAGVAQSPRYKIIEKRQSVAFWCNPISGHATLYWYQQILGQGPKLLIQFQNNGVVDDSQLPKDRFSAERLKGVDSTLKIQPAKLEDSAVYLCASSKGFKGRLPYNEQFFGPGTRLTVL.

This clonotype has a count of ten or more. This chain connects TRBV3-1 to TRBJ2-1; D gene unclear. Trimming stripped 6 bases from V and 4 bases from J, with 4 bases between. CDR3 length: 11 amino acids. Per the germline V gene, CDR1 is LGHDT and CDR2 is YNNKEL (reference sequence). The CDR3 sequence is CASRRYNEQFF. The CDR3 DNA reads TGTGCCAGCAGGAGATACAATGAGCAGTTCTTC.

This clonotype was counted many times. This chain links TRBV2 with TRBJ2-1, with D possibly being TRBD1 or TRBD2 (6 bases each). The CDR3 is 13 amino acids. Trimming stripped 8 bases from V and 7 bases from J, with 15 bases between. Germline V gene sequence: CDR1 SNHLY, CDR2 FYNNEI. The CDR3 DNA reads as TGTGCCAGCGCCCGGGGGCCAGGTAATGAGCAGTTCTTC. Its protein product is CASARGPGNEQFF.

This clonotype has at least ten counts. CDR3 nucleotide sequence: TGCGCCAGCAGCATTCACAGGGGGGACACTGAAGCTTTCTTT. Its protein is CASSIHRGDTEAFF. The chain combines TRBV5-1 with TRBJ1-1, with 8 bases aligning to TRBD1. Germline loops: CDR1 SGHRS, CDR2 YFSETQ. The J segment lost 3 bases and the V segment lost 4 bases, leaving 5 bases of the junction unmatched. The CDR3 is 14 amino acids.

V and J are TRBV20-1 and TRBJ2-5; D is unresolved. With 7 bases removed from V and 1 base from J, the gap between germline ends came to 10 bases. CDR1 and CDR2 from the germline V gene are DFQATT and SNEGSKA (reference sequence). The CDR3 consists of 12 residues. DNA for the CDR3: TGCAGTGGAAGTCTAACCCAAGAGACCCAGTACTTC. Translation: CSGSLTQETQYF.

This clonotype was observed at least ten times. J is TRBJ2-1 and V is TRBV11-2; D is possibly TRBD1 or TRBD2 (5 bases each). Germline CDR1 SGHAT, CDR2 FQNNGV. Trimming pared 5 bases from V and 5 bases from J, leaving 16 bases between. CDR3 length equals 15 residues. CDR3 in DNA: TGTGCCAGCAGCCCTCCTGGTAGGGGACACAATGAGCAGTTCTTC. Residues: CASSPPGRGHNEQFF.

Many counts were recorded for this clonotype. The rearrangement joins TRBV5-1 to TRBJ1-1; no reliable D call. V lost 1 base and J 1 base, leaving 11 bases between the germline ends. The CDR3 is made up of 15 amino acids. Germline CDR1 and CDR2: SGHRS and YFSETQ. In nucleotides, the CDR3 is TGCGCCAGCAGCTTGTCGGCAGGCTGGAACACTGAAGCTTTCTTT. As protein: CASSLSAGWNTEAFF. The variable domain in full, with the rest retrieved from reference TRBV5-1 and TRBJ1-1, is KAGVTQTPRYLIKTRGQQVTLSCSPISGHRSVSWYQQTPGQGLQFLFEYFSETQRNKGNFPGRFSGRQFSNSRSEMNVSTLELGDSALYLCASSLSAGWNTEAFFGQGTRLTVV.

This chain connects TRBV5-1 to TRBJ2-7, with TRBD2 matching 8 bases. The germline gives CDR1 SGHRS, CDR2 YFSETQ. This CDR3 spans 14 amino acids. V was pared by 4 bases and J by 9 bases, with 12 bases of the junction left unmatched. CDR3: CASSPVVAGRGQYF. The CDR3 DNA reads TGCGCCAGCAGCCCGGTAGTAGCGGGGCGGGGGCAGTACTTC.

This sequence joins TRBV12-5 and TRBJ1-2; D is unclear. V was trimmed by 2 bases and J by 0 bases, leaving 4 bases between them. CDR3 length: 13 amino acids. Germline V CDR1 and CDR2: LGHNT, FRNRAP. The CDR3 DNA is TGTGCTAGTGGTTTGAAGGCTAACTATGGCTACACCTTC. It encodes CASGLKANYGYTF. Combining the CDR3 with reference TRBV12-5 and TRBJ1-2 gives the whole variable domain DARVTQTPRHKVTEMGQEVTMRCQPILGHNTVFWYRQTMMQGLELLAYFRNRAPLDDSGMPKDRFSAEMPDATLATLKIQPSEPRDSAVYFCASGLKANYGYTFGSGTRLTVV.

This clonotype was observed many times. This chain joins TRBV10-1 and TRBJ2-1; 11 bases line up with TRBD2. The germline gives CDR1 WNHNN, CDR2 SYGVQD (reference sequence). The CDR3 spans 16 residues. V was pared by 2 bases and J by 6 bases, with 6 bases of the junction left unmatched. Here the CDR3 DNA reads TGCGCCAGCAGTGAGCTCCTAGCGGGAGGTCGCAATGAGCAGTTCTTC. Translation gives CASSELLAGGRNEQFF.

Only a few counts were recorded for this clonotype. The J gene is TRBJ2-1, the V gene TRBV6-2 or TRBV6-3; 7 bases line up with TRBD2. The CDR3 totals 11 residues. In germline, CDR1 is MNHEY, CDR2 SVGEGT. V trimming: 8 bases; J trimming: 10 bases; junction bases outside the gene matches: 5. The CDR3 here is CASGQGGEQFF. The DNA of the CDR3 is TGTGCCAGCGGCCAGGGAGGGGAGCAGTTCTTC.

This clonotype was detected only a few times. The chain joins TRBV18 to TRBJ2-7; 8 nucleotides agree with TRBD1. There are 15 residues in the CDR3. Germline loops: CDR1 KGHSH, CDR2 LQKENI. J lost 0 bases, V lost 6 bases, and 7 bases had no gene match. The CDR3 sequence is CASSYGQGSSYEQYF. CDR3 in DNA: TGTGCCAGCTCGTATGGACAGGGTAGCTCCTACGAGCAGTACTTC.

The chain carries TRBV4-2 and TRBJ2-5, with 12 positions matching TRBD2. The V gene end was trimmed by 1 base and the J gene end by 5 bases; junction bases not matched to a gene: 11. This CDR3 region has 18 residues. Per germline, CDR1 LGHNA and CDR2 YNFKEQ. The CDR3 DNA sequence: TGTGCCAGCAGCCAAGGTCCTAGCGGGGGGGCGGGTCTGGAGACCCAGTACTTC. It encodes CASSQGPSGGAGLETQYF.